Listed below are T cell receptor beta chains from one sample, sequenced in a study of vaccination and CD4 T cells after COVID-19. These receptors have no known antigen. TCRdb re-called the PCR reads through MiXCR, storing one row per CDR3 protein. This table has more than 15,000 distinct CDR3 sequences, 47% appearing once. Source material: cultured CD4+ T cells from blood. The receptors were gathered from a human donor with COVID-19. CDR3s include the opening cysteine and the closing phenylalanine or tryptophan. The order of the fields is CDR3 protein, CDR3 DNA, D gene, clone size, V gene, J gene. A D gene is named only where the DNA matches it firmly. Clone size appears in some rows only: once, few, many, or a class for an expanded clone.

cdr3_aa: CASSVGTGAGGQPQHF; cdr3_nt: TGTGCCAGCAGCGTAGGAACGGGGGCAGGGGGCCAGCCCCAGCATTTT; d_call: TRBD1; clone_size: NA; v_call: TRBV9; j_call: TRBJ1-5
cdr3_aa: CASSYSDGNEQYF; cdr3_nt: TGTGCCAGCAGTTACTCGGATGGCAACGAGCAGTACTTC; d_call: NA; clone_size: NA; v_call: TRBV6-2/TRBV6-3; j_call: TRBJ2-7
cdr3_aa: CASSVRGQGGGETQYF; cdr3_nt: TGTGCCAGCAGCGTACGTGGACAGGGTGGTGGAGAGACCCAGTACTTC; d_call: TRBD1; clone_size: NA; v_call: TRBV9; j_call: TRBJ2-5
cdr3_aa: CASSLRGEAGYTF; cdr3_nt: TGTGCCAGCAGTTTAAGAGGGGAGGCGGGCTACACCTTC; d_call: NA; clone_size: NA; v_call: TRBV27; j_call: TRBJ1-2
cdr3_aa: CSARITGGSQPQHF; cdr3_nt: TGCAGTGCTAGAATCACAGGGGGCAGCCAGCCCCAGCATTTT; d_call: TRBD1; clone_size: NA; v_call: TRBV20-1; j_call: TRBJ1-5
cdr3_aa: CSAGGGTDTQYF; cdr3_nt: TGCAGTGCCGGCGGGGGCACAGATACGCAGTATTTT; d_call: NA; clone_size: few; v_call: TRBV20-1; j_call: TRBJ2-3
cdr3_aa: CASSPGQENYGYTF; cdr3_nt: TGTGCCAGCAGCCCAGGACAGGAGAACTATGGCTACACCTTC; d_call: TRBD1; clone_size: few; v_call: TRBV7-9; j_call: TRBJ1-2
cdr3_aa: CAISESQGRNYGYTF; cdr3_nt: TGTGCCATCAGTGAGTCACAGGGACGTAACTATGGCTACACCTTC; d_call: NA; clone_size: NA; v_call: TRBV10-3; j_call: TRBJ1-2
cdr3_aa: CSASVSGQIYGYTF; cdr3_nt: TGCAGTGCTAGCGTCTCGGGACAGATCTATGGCTACACCTTC; d_call: TRBD1; clone_size: NA; v_call: TRBV20-1; j_call: TRBJ1-2
cdr3_aa: CSVGSSGANVLTF; cdr3_nt: TGCAGCGTTGGGAGCTCTGGGGCCAACGTCCTGACTTTC; d_call: NA; clone_size: NA; v_call: TRBV29-1; j_call: TRBJ2-6
cdr3_aa: CASHRTDSNQPQHF; cdr3_nt: TGTGCCAGCCACCGGACAGATAGCAATCAGCCCCAGCATTTT; d_call: NA; clone_size: few; v_call: TRBV6-2/TRBV6-3; j_call: TRBJ1-5
cdr3_aa: CASSSGQSNSPLHF; cdr3_nt: TGTGCCAGCAGCTCGGGACAGAGCAATTCACCCCTCCACTTT; d_call: TRBD1; clone_size: NA; v_call: TRBV6-1; j_call: TRBJ1-6
cdr3_aa: CATSRDVTGTNQETQYF; cdr3_nt: TGTGCCACCAGCAGAGATGTGACAGGCACGAACCAAGAGACCCAGTACTTC; d_call: NA; clone_size: NA; v_call: TRBV15; j_call: TRBJ2-5
cdr3_aa: CASSEDRVNQPQHF; cdr3_nt: TGTGCCAGCAGTGAGGACAGGGTAAATCAGCCCCAGCATTTT; d_call: TRBD1; clone_size: NA; v_call: TRBV6-1; j_call: TRBJ1-5
cdr3_aa: CASSPRGWNWYEQFF; cdr3_nt: TGTGCCAGCAGTCCCCGGGGGTGGAATTGGTATGAGCAGTTCTTC; d_call: NA; clone_size: few; v_call: TRBV6-1; j_call: TRBJ2-1
cdr3_aa: CASSLVGGGTEAFF; cdr3_nt: TGTGCCAGCAGCTTGGTCGGGGGGGGTACTGAAGCTTTCTTT; d_call: NA; clone_size: NA; v_call: TRBV5-5; j_call: TRBJ1-1
cdr3_aa: CASSFSSANTGELFF; cdr3_nt: TGTGCCAGCAGCTTCTCATCCGCGAACACCGGGGAGCTGTTTTTT; d_call: NA; clone_size: NA; v_call: TRBV7-2; j_call: TRBJ2-2
cdr3_aa: CASSSAGYTGELFF; cdr3_nt: TGTGCCAGCAGCTCAGCGGGGTACACCGGGGAGCTGTTTTTT; d_call: TRBD2; clone_size: NA; v_call: TRBV5-8; j_call: TRBJ2-2
cdr3_aa: CASSFMENTEAFF; cdr3_nt: TGTGCTAGCAGCTTTATGGAGAACACTGAAGCTTTCTTT; d_call: NA; clone_size: NA; v_call: TRBV7-6; j_call: TRBJ1-1
cdr3_aa: CSALRTATFSGNTIYF; cdr3_nt: TGCAGTGCTCTTCGGACCGCCACCTTCTCTGGAAACACCATATATTTT; d_call: NA; clone_size: once; v_call: TRBV20-1; j_call: TRBJ1-3
cdr3_aa: CASTPRWGGLDEQFF; cdr3_nt: TGTGCCAGCACTCCCAGGTGGGGGGGGTTGGATGAGCAGTTCTTC; d_call: NA; clone_size: NA; v_call: TRBV21-1; j_call: TRBJ2-1
cdr3_aa: CASTPGGNTIYF; cdr3_nt: TGTGCCAGTACCCCCGGTGGAAACACCATATATTTT; d_call: NA; clone_size: NA; v_call: TRBV19; j_call: TRBJ1-3
cdr3_aa: CASSGQLSSGNTIYF; cdr3_nt: TGTGCCAGTAGCGGACAGCTCTCCTCTGGAAACACCATATATTTT; d_call: NA; clone_size: few; v_call: TRBV19; j_call: TRBJ1-3
cdr3_aa: CASSIERGETQYF; cdr3_nt: TGTGCCAGTAGTATAGAGCGGGGGGAGACCCAGTACTTC; d_call: TRBD2; clone_size: NA; v_call: TRBV19; j_call: TRBJ2-5
cdr3_aa: CASSWGNSNQPQHF; cdr3_nt: TGTGCCAGCAGCTGGGGTAATAGCAATCAGCCCCAGCATTTT; d_call: NA; clone_size: NA; v_call: TRBV7-8; j_call: TRBJ1-5
cdr3_aa: CATSQRNSNQPQHF; cdr3_nt: TGTGCCACCTCCCAGCGAAATAGCAATCAGCCCCAGCATTTT; d_call: NA; clone_size: few; v_call: TRBV24-1; j_call: TRBJ1-5
cdr3_aa: CASSTLGGLNLLPPQHF; cdr3_nt: TGTGCCAGTAGTACCCTCGGGGGGTTAAACCTTCTTCCGCCCCAGCATTTT; d_call: NA; clone_size: NA; v_call: TRBV19; j_call: TRBJ1-5
cdr3_aa: CASSPPSTLGPGELFF; cdr3_nt: TGTGCCAGCTCACCTCCCTCCACACTAGGCCCCGGGGAGCTGTTTTTT; d_call: NA; clone_size: once; v_call: TRBV18; j_call: TRBJ2-2
cdr3_aa: CASSYRVSYEQYF; cdr3_nt: TGTGCCAGCAGTTACAGGGTCTCCTACGAGCAGTACTTC; d_call: NA; clone_size: NA; v_call: TRBV6-5; j_call: TRBJ2-7
cdr3_aa: CASRGQGSNQPQHF; cdr3_nt: TGTGCCAGCAGAGGACAGGGCAGCAATCAGCCCCAGCATTTT; d_call: TRBD1; clone_size: NA; v_call: TRBV6-1; j_call: TRBJ1-5
cdr3_aa: CASSVGPSLEQPQHF; cdr3_nt: TGTGCCAGCAGCGTAGGCCCCAGCCTGGAGCAGCCCCAGCATTTT; d_call: NA; clone_size: few; v_call: TRBV9; j_call: TRBJ1-5
cdr3_aa: CSARSQRGQSTEAFF; cdr3_nt: TGCAGTGCTAGATCCCAGCGGGGGCAGAGCACTGAAGCTTTCTTT; d_call: NA; clone_size: NA; v_call: TRBV20-1; j_call: TRBJ1-1
cdr3_aa: CASNTPETQNRNYGYTF; cdr3_nt: TGTGCCAGCAATACCCCCGAGACCCAAAACCGGAACTATGGCTACACCTTC; d_call: NA; clone_size: NA; v_call: TRBV28; j_call: TRBJ1-2
cdr3_aa: CASSQTGSHQPQHF; cdr3_nt: TGCGCCAGCAGCCAGACAGGGTCCCATCAGCCCCAGCATTTT; d_call: TRBD1; clone_size: NA; v_call: TRBV4-1; j_call: TRBJ1-5
cdr3_aa: CSASPPGGIVYEQYF; cdr3_nt: TGCAGTGCTAGTCCCCCGGGAGGTATCGTCTACGAGCAGTACTTC; d_call: TRBD2; clone_size: NA; v_call: TRBV20-1; j_call: TRBJ2-7
cdr3_aa: CSATRPRGDASPLHF; cdr3_nt: TGCAGTGCTACTCGCCCCAGGGGCGACGCTTCACCCCTCCACTTT; d_call: NA; clone_size: few; v_call: TRBV20-1; j_call: TRBJ1-6
cdr3_aa: CASSLDRSYNSPLHF; cdr3_nt: TGTGCCAGCAGCTTGGACAGGTCCTATAATTCACCCCTCCACTTT; d_call: TRBD1; clone_size: NA; v_call: TRBV7-2; j_call: TRBJ1-6
cdr3_aa: CASRQSGGDSDTQYF; cdr3_nt: TGTGCCAGCAGGCAGAGCGGGGGAGACTCAGATACGCAGTATTTT; d_call: TRBD2; clone_size: NA; v_call: TRBV6-2/TRBV6-3; j_call: TRBJ2-3